Presented here are 24 T cell receptor beta chains from one specimen sequenced in a study of blood T cells in healthy people across ages. It was with a sample-barcoded 5' primer and a J-beta primer mix that a second PCR of roughly 7 to 11 cycles was run. From the 5' RACE reads, TCRdb called clonotypes with MiXCR, one entry per CDR3 protein. The repertoire holds approximately 800,000 distinct CDR3 sequences, with about 53% as singletons. Material for sequencing was blood. Receptors originate from a man older than 75 in good health.

The chain carries TRBV15 and TRBJ2-5; no clear D gene. V was pared by 5 bases and J by 5 bases, with 15 bases between. The CDR3 consists of 14 residues. From germline, CDR1 is LNHNV and CDR2 YYDKDF (reference sequence). The CDR3 coding sequence is TGTGCCACCAGCCTCGGCAGTGGAACGGAGACCCAGTACTTC. Translation: CATSLGSGTETQYF.

The CDR3 DNA is TGCGCCAGCAGCCCACAGGGAAGGGTTACAAAGGAGCAGTTCTTC. Protein: CASSPQGRVTKEQFF. V usage is TRBV4-1 and J usage is TRBJ2-1, with D maybe TRBD1 (6 bases). The CDR3 is 15 residues long. V was cut by 4 bases and J by 10 bases, with 20 bases left in between. CDR1 and CDR2 (germline): MGHRA, YSYEKL.

The J gene is TRBJ2-1, the V gene TRBV13; a weak D match, TRBD2 (5 bases). The J call may be incorrect, as the DNA end agrees better with TRBJ2-7. The V gene's germline CDR1 is PRHDT and CDR2 FYEKMQ (reference sequence). The CDR3 contains 14 residues. The CDR3 spells CASRAGRVYNEQYF. The CDR3 DNA reads TGTGCCAGCAGAGCCGGGCGGGTCTACAATGAGCAGTACTTC.

This clonotype was counted only a few times. The chain combines TRBV3-1 with TRBJ2-7; D gene unclear. Germline loops: CDR1 LGHDT, CDR2 YNNKEL (reference sequence). V was pared by 2 bases and J by 9 bases, with 8 bases between. The CDR3 consists of 11 residues. CDR3 nucleotides: TGTGCCAGCAGCCAAAACAGAGTGCAGTACTTC. Its translation: CASSQNRVQYF.

This clonotype was recorded only once. This sequence joins TRBV10-2 and TRBJ2-1; possibly TRBD2 for D (6 bases). The CDR3 has 14 residues. Trimming shortened V by 6 bases and J by 4 bases, and 13 bases separated the two germline ends. Germline-derived CDR1 and CDR2 are WSHSY and SAAADI. The CDR3 loop reads CASRDSGGYNEQFF. In DNA form, the CDR3 reads TGCGCCAGCAGAGATAGCGGAGGATACAATGAGCAGTTCTTC.

This clonotype has at least ten counts. This rearrangement joins TRBV29-1 to TRBJ2-7; 7 nucleotides align to TRBD1. This CDR3 has 12 amino acids. Germline trimming cut 6 bases from V and 2 bases from J; bases unmatched to any gene: 4. In germline, CDR1 is SQVTM, CDR2 ANQGSEA. CDR3 loop: CSVSDRAYEQYF. CDR3 bases: TGCAGCGTCTCTGACAGGGCCTACGAGCAGTACTTC.

The genes are TRBV3-1 and TRBJ2-4; D perhaps matches TRBD2 (5 bases). The better agreement between TRBJ2-5 and the DNA end casts doubt on the J call. The CDR3 extends over 16 amino acids. Germline V gene lookup returns CDR1 LGHDT and CDR2 YNNKEL (reference sequence). CDR3 sequence: CASSQDAGSKGQTQYF. For the CDR3, the DNA is TGTGCCAGCAGCCAAGATGCGGGCAGCAAGGGTCAGACCCAGTACTTC.

This clonotype was observed at least ten times. CDR3 DNA sequence: TGTGCCGTCGCGGACAGGGTTCCCTATGGCTACACCTTC. Its translation is CAVADRVPYGYTF. The chain joins TRBV10-3 to TRBJ1-2, with TRBD1 identical over 8 bases. The trim removed 11 bases at V and 4 bases at J, leaving 9 bases unmatched. The CDR3 length is 13 residues. Germline V gene sequence: CDR1 ENHRY, CDR2 SYGVKD.

The CDR3 DNA sequence: TGTGCCATCAGTGAGTCTTGGGGCTACGAGCAGTACTTC. It yields the protein CAISESWGYEQYF. This sequence joins TRBV10-3 and TRBJ2-7; D is unclear. The CDR3 length is 13 residues. Trimming pared 0 bases from V and 3 bases from J, leaving 6 bases between. Germline V gene sequence: CDR1 ENHRY, CDR2 SYGVKD.

Worth noting for this clonotype: One end of the junction varies from germline; a read error may be responsible. This chain connects TRBV5-1 to TRBJ2-7; no clear D. CDR3 size: 14 residues. Germline V gives CDR1 SGHRS, CDR2 YFSETQ. The CDR3 sequence: CACSPPTRSYEQYF. CDR3 coding DNA: TGCGCCTGCAGCCCCCCGACGCGGTCCTACGAGCAGTACTTC.

This clonotype was recorded a few times. The genes are TRBV20-1 and TRBJ2-7, with a possible D match to TRBD1 (5 bases). Germline CDR1 and CDR2: DFQATT and SNEGSKA (reference sequence). This CDR3 has 14 residues. V was shortened by 0 bases and J by 2 bases, with 11 bases between the two germline ends. DNA for the CDR3: TGCAGTGCTAGAGACCCCAGGGCCCCCTACGAGCAGTACTTC. It yields the protein CSARDPRAPYEQYF.

V is TRBV5-5 and J is TRBJ1-2; D is undetermined. The CDR3 covers 14 residues. The germline gives CDR1 SGHKS, CDR2 YYEKEE (reference sequence). Trimming took 4 bases from V and 2 from J, leaving 12 bases between them. CDR3 loop: CASSPATWNYGYTF. The CDR3 nucleotides are TGTGCCAGCAGCCCAGCGACATGGAACTATGGCTACACCTTC.

This chain links TRBV4-1 with TRBJ2-2; D call uncertain. V lost 0 bases to trimming and J lost 7 bases, with 12 bases between them. Per the germline V gene, CDR1 is MGHRA and CDR2 is YSYEKL. The CDR3 runs to 15 residues. Written as DNA, the CDR3 is TGCGCCAGCAGCCAAGAGCCAGAGGTGGGCGGGGAGCTGTTTTTT. Translating gives CASSQEPEVGGELFF.

V usage is TRBV5-6 and J usage is TRBJ2-5, with TRBD2 matching 8 bases. CDR3 size: 17 residues. Germline assignment: CDR1 SGHDT and CDR2 YYEEEE. The V gene end was trimmed by 3 bases and the J gene end by 1 base; junction bases not matched to a gene: 11. The CDR3 nucleotides read TGTGCCAGCAGCTCCGCCCTTGCGGGAGGTCTCCAAGAGACCCAGTACTTC. Translating gives CASSSALAGGLQETQYF.

The V and J genes are TRBV29-1 and TRBJ2-3; no firm D call. The CDR3 is 13 amino acids. The germline V and J ends were trimmed by 2 bases and 7 bases, with 13 bases remaining between them. The germline V gene has CDR1 SQVTM and CDR2 ANQGSEA. CDR3 loop: CSVESRSRNTQYF. The CDR3 DNA follows: TGCAGCGTTGAATCGCGGAGCCGGAATACGCAGTATTTT.

V and J are TRBV10-3 and TRBJ2-1; 8 nucleotides agree with TRBD2. Germline CDR1 and CDR2: ENHRY and SYGVKD. Germline trimming cut 7 bases from V and 8 bases from J; bases unmatched to any gene: 7. This CDR3 has 13 residues. CDR3 in amino acids: CAITPGGRYEQFF. For the CDR3, the DNA is TGTGCCATCACCCCGGGGGGGAGGTATGAGCAGTTCTTC.

V usage is TRBV29-1 and J usage is TRBJ2-1; D might be TRBD1 or TRBD2, each matching 6 bases. V lost 7 bases to trimming and J lost 8 bases, with 18 bases between them. Germline-derived CDR1 and CDR2 are SQVTM and ANQGSEA. The CDR3 loop spans 13 amino acids. This chain's CDR3 is CSGRGPNRDEQFF. CDR3 sequence (DNA): TGCAGCGGGCGGGGTCCCAACAGGGATGAGCAGTTCTTC.

The rearrangement uses TRBV12-3 or TRBV12-4 and TRBJ2-1, with 10 positions matching TRBD2. CDR3 size: 13 residues. Trimming cost V 6 bases and J 7 bases; bases outside gene matches: 3. The CDR3 DNA reads as TGTGCCAGCAGGAGTAGCGGGAGGAATGAGCAGTTCTTC. This gives the protein CASRSSGRNEQFF.

The chain uses TRBV6-7 and TRBJ1-1; D is undetermined. TRBV6-7 is an ORF, and what it does is uncertain. V was trimmed by 1 base and J by 3 bases, leaving 12 bases between them. The length of the CDR3 is 15 residues. CDR3 DNA: TGTGCCAGCAGTTACTTGGTGTCGCCTCACACTGAAGCTTTCTTT. Translation: CASSYLVSPHTEAFF.

Only a few counts were recorded for this clonotype. The chain uses TRBV6-6 and TRBJ2-7; TRBD1 matches 7 bases. Germline CDR1 MNHNY, CDR2 SVGAGI (reference sequence). V gave up 5 bases and J gave up 12 bases; unmatched junction bases: 10. This CDR3 has 12 residues. The CDR3 reads CASSQGTAVGYF. The CDR3 nucleotides are TGTGCCAGCAGTCAAGGGACAGCCGTTGGGTACTTC.

This clonotype was counted a few times. The chain is built from TRBV20-1 and TRBJ1-6, with D perhaps TRBD1 (6 bases). The CDR3 contains 13 residues. CDR1 is DFQATT and CDR2 is SNEGSKA in the germline V gene (reference sequence). The V gene lost 7 bases and the J gene lost 7 bases, with 14 bases spanning the gap. DNA for the CDR3: TGCAGTGTCCAGGGGTCGGAGAATTCACCCCTCCACTTT. Translated: CSVQGSENSPLHF.

This rearrangement joins TRBV3-1 to TRBJ2-4; a possible D gene is TRBD1 (6 bases). The CDR3 covers 12 residues. The germline V gene has CDR1 LGHDT and CDR2 YNNKEL (reference sequence). V lost 5 bases and J lost 12, with 14 bases in between. CDR3 sequence (DNA): TGTGCCAGCAGCAACCGGGACAACCGTCAGTACTTC. This gives the protein CASSNRDNRQYF. The full variable domain, with the rest looked up from reference TRBV3-1 and TRBJ2-4, is DTAVSQTPKYLVTQMGNDKSIKCEQNLGHDTMYWYKQDSKKFLKIMFSYNNKELIINETVPNRFSPKSPDKAHLNLHINSLELGDSAVYFCASSNRDNRQYFGAGTRLSVL.

The CDR3 DNA reads as TGCAGTGCTAGCCCTCGAGCGGGGGGTGAGACCCAGTACTTC. It codes for CSASPRAGGETQYF. The V call is TRBV20-1, the J call TRBJ2-5; TRBD2 agrees at 9 bases. The trim removed 3 bases at V and 5 bases at J, leaving 7 bases unmatched. CDR1 and CDR2 (germline): DFQATT, SNEGSKA (reference sequence). The CDR3 is made up of 14 amino acids.

The genes are TRBV20-1 and TRBJ2-7; possibly TRBD2 for D (5 bases). The CDR3 runs to 14 residues. CDR1 and CDR2 (germline): DFQATT, SNEGSKA (reference sequence). V lost 1 base, J lost 6 bases, and 16 bases lay in between. Here the CDR3 reads CSARAAEDPGEQYF. CDR3 coding DNA: TGCAGTGCTAGAGCTGCGGAGGACCCGGGCGAGCAGTACTTC.